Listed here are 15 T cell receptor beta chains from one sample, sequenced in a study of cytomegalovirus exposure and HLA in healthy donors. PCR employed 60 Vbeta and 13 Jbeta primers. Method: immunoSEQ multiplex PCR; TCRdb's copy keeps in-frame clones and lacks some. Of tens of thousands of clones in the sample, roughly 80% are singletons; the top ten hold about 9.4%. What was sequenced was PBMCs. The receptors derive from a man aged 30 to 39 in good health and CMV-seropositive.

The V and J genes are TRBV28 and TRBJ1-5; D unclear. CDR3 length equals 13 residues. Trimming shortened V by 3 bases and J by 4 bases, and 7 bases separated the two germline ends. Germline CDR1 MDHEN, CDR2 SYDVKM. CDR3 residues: CASSFVANQPQHF. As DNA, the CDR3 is TGTGCCAGCAGTTTTGTAGCGAATCAGCCCCAGCATTTT.

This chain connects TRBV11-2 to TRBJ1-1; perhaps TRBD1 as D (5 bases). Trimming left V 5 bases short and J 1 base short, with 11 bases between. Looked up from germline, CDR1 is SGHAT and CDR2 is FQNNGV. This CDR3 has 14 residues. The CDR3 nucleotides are TGTGCCAGCAGCCCTGGACATCAGAACACTGAAGCTTTCTTT. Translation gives CASSPGHQNTEAFF.

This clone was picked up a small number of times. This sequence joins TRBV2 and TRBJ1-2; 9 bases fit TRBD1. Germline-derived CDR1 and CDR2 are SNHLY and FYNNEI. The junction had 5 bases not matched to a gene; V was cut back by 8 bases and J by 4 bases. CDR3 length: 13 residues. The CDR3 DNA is TGTGCCAGCGGGACAGGGTCGGGCTATGGCTACACCTTC. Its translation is CASGTGSGYGYTF.

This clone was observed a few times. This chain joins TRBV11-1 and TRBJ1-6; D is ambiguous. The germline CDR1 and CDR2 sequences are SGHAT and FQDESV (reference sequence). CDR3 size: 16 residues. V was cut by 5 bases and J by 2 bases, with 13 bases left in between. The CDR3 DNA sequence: TGTGCCAGCAGCGGAGTAGGCGACGCCTATAATTCACCCCTCCACTTT. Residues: CASSGVGDAYNSPLHF.

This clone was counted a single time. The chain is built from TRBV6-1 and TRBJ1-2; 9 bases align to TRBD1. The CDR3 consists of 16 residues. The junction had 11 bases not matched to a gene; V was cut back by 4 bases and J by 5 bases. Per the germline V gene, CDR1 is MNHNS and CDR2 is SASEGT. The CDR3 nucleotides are TGTGCCAGCAGTGCACTGACCGGGACAGGGAGTTATGGCTACACCTTC. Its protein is CASSALTGTGSYGYTF.

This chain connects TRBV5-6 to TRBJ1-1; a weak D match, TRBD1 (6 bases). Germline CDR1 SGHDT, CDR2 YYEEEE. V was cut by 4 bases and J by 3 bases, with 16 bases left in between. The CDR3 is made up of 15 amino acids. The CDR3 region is CASSPRFGGDTEAFF. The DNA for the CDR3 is TGTGCCAGCAGCCCGCGTTTTGGGGGCGACACTGAAGCTTTCTTT.

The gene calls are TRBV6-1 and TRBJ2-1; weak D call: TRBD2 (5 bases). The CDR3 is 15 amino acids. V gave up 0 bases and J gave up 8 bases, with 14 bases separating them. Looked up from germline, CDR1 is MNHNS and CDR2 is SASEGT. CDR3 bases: TGTGCCAGCAGTGAAGCGCCCACTAGTTACCATGAGCAGTTCTTC. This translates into CASSEAPTSYHEQFF.

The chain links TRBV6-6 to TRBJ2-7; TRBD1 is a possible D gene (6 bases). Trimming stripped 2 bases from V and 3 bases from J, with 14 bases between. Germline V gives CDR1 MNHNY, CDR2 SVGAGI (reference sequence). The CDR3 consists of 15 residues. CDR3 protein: CASSYGQIDFYEQYF. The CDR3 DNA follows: TGTGCCAGCAGTTACGGACAGATAGACTTCTACGAGCAGTACTTC.

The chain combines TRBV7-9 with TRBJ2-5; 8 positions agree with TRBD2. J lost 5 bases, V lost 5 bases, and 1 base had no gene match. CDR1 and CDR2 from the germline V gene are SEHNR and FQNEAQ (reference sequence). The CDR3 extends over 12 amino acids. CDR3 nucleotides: TGTGCCAGCAGCCGGGGGGGGGAGACCCAGTACTTC. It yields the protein CASSRGGETQYF.

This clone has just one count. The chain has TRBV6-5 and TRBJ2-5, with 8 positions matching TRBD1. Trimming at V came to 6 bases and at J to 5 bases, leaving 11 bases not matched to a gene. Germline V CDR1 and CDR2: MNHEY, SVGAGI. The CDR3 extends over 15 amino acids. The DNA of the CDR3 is TGTGCCAGCAGCCCGCTCAGGGGGCTTATCGAGACCCAGTACTTC. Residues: CASSPLRGLIETQYF.

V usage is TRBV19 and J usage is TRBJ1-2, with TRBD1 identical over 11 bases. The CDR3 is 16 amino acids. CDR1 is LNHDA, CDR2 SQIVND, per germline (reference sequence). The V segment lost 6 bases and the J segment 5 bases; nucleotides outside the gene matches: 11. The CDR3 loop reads CASSALGTGGNYGYTF. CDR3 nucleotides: TGTGCCAGTAGCGCCCTCGGGACAGGGGGTAATTATGGCTACACCTTC.

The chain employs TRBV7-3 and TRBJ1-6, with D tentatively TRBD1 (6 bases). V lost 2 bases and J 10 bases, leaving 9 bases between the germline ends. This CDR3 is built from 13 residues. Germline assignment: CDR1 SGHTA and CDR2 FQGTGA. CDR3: CASSLQGRSPLHF. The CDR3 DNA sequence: TGTGCCAGCAGCTTACAGGGGAGATCACCCCTCCACTTT. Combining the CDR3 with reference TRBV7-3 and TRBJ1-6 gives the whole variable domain GAGVSQTPSNKVTEKGKYVELRCDPISGHTALYWYRQSLGQGPEFLIYFQGTGAADDSGLPNDRFFAVRPEGSVSTLKIQRTERGDSAVYLCASSLQGRSPLHFGNGTRLTVT.

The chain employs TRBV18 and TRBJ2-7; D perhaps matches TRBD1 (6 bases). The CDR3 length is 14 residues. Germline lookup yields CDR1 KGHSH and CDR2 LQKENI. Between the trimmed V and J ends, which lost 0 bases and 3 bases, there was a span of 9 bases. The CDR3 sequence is CASSPPTGVYEQYF. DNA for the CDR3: TGTGCCAGCTCACCACCGACAGGAGTCTACGAGCAGTACTTC.

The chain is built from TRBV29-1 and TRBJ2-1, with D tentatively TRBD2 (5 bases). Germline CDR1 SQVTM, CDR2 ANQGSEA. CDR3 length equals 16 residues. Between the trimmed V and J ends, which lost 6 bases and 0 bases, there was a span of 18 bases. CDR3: CSVRAPTAGSYNEQFF. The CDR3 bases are TGCAGCGTCCGCGCCCCCACGGCGGGCTCCTACAATGAGCAGTTCTTC.

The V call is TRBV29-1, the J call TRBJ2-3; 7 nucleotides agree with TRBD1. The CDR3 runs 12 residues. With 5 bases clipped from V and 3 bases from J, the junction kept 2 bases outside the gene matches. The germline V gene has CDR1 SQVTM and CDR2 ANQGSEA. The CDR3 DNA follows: TGCAGCGTTACAGGGGCTACAGATACGCAGTATTTT. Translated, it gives CSVTGATDTQYF.